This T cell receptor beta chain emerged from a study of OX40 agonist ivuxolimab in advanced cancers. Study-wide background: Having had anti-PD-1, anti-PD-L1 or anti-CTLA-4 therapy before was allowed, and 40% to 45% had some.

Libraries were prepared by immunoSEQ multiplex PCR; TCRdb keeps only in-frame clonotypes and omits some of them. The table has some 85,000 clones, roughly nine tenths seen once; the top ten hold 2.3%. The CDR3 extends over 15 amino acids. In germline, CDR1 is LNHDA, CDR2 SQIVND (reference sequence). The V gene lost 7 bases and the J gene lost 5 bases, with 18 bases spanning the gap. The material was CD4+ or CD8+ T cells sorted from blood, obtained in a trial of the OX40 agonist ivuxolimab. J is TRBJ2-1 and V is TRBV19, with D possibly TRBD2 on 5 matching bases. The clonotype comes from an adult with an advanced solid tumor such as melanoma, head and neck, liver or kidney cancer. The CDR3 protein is CASTIRLLGNNEQFF. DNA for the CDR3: TGTGCCAGTACCATCCGCCTCCTCGGGAACAATGAGCAGTTCTTC.